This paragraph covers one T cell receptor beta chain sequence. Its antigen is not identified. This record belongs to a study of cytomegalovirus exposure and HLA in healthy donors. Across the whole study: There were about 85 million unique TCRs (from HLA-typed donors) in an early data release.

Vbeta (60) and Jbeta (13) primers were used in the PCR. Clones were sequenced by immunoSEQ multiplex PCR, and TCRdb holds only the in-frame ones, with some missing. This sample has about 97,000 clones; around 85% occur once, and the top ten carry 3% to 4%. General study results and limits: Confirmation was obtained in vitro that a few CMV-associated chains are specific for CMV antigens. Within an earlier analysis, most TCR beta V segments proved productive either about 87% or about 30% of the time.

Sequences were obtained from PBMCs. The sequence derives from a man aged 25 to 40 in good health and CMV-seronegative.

CDR3 nucleotide sequence: TGTGCCAGCAGTTACTCGACAGGTTACACCGGGGAGCTGTTTTTT. Its protein product is CASSYSTGYTGELFF. V is TRBV6-5 and J is TRBJ2-2; the D gene is possibly TRBD1 (6 bases). The length of the CDR3 is 15 residues. Trimming took 0 bases from V and 3 from J, leaving 8 bases between them. The germline V gene encodes CDR1 MNHEY and CDR2 SVGAGI.